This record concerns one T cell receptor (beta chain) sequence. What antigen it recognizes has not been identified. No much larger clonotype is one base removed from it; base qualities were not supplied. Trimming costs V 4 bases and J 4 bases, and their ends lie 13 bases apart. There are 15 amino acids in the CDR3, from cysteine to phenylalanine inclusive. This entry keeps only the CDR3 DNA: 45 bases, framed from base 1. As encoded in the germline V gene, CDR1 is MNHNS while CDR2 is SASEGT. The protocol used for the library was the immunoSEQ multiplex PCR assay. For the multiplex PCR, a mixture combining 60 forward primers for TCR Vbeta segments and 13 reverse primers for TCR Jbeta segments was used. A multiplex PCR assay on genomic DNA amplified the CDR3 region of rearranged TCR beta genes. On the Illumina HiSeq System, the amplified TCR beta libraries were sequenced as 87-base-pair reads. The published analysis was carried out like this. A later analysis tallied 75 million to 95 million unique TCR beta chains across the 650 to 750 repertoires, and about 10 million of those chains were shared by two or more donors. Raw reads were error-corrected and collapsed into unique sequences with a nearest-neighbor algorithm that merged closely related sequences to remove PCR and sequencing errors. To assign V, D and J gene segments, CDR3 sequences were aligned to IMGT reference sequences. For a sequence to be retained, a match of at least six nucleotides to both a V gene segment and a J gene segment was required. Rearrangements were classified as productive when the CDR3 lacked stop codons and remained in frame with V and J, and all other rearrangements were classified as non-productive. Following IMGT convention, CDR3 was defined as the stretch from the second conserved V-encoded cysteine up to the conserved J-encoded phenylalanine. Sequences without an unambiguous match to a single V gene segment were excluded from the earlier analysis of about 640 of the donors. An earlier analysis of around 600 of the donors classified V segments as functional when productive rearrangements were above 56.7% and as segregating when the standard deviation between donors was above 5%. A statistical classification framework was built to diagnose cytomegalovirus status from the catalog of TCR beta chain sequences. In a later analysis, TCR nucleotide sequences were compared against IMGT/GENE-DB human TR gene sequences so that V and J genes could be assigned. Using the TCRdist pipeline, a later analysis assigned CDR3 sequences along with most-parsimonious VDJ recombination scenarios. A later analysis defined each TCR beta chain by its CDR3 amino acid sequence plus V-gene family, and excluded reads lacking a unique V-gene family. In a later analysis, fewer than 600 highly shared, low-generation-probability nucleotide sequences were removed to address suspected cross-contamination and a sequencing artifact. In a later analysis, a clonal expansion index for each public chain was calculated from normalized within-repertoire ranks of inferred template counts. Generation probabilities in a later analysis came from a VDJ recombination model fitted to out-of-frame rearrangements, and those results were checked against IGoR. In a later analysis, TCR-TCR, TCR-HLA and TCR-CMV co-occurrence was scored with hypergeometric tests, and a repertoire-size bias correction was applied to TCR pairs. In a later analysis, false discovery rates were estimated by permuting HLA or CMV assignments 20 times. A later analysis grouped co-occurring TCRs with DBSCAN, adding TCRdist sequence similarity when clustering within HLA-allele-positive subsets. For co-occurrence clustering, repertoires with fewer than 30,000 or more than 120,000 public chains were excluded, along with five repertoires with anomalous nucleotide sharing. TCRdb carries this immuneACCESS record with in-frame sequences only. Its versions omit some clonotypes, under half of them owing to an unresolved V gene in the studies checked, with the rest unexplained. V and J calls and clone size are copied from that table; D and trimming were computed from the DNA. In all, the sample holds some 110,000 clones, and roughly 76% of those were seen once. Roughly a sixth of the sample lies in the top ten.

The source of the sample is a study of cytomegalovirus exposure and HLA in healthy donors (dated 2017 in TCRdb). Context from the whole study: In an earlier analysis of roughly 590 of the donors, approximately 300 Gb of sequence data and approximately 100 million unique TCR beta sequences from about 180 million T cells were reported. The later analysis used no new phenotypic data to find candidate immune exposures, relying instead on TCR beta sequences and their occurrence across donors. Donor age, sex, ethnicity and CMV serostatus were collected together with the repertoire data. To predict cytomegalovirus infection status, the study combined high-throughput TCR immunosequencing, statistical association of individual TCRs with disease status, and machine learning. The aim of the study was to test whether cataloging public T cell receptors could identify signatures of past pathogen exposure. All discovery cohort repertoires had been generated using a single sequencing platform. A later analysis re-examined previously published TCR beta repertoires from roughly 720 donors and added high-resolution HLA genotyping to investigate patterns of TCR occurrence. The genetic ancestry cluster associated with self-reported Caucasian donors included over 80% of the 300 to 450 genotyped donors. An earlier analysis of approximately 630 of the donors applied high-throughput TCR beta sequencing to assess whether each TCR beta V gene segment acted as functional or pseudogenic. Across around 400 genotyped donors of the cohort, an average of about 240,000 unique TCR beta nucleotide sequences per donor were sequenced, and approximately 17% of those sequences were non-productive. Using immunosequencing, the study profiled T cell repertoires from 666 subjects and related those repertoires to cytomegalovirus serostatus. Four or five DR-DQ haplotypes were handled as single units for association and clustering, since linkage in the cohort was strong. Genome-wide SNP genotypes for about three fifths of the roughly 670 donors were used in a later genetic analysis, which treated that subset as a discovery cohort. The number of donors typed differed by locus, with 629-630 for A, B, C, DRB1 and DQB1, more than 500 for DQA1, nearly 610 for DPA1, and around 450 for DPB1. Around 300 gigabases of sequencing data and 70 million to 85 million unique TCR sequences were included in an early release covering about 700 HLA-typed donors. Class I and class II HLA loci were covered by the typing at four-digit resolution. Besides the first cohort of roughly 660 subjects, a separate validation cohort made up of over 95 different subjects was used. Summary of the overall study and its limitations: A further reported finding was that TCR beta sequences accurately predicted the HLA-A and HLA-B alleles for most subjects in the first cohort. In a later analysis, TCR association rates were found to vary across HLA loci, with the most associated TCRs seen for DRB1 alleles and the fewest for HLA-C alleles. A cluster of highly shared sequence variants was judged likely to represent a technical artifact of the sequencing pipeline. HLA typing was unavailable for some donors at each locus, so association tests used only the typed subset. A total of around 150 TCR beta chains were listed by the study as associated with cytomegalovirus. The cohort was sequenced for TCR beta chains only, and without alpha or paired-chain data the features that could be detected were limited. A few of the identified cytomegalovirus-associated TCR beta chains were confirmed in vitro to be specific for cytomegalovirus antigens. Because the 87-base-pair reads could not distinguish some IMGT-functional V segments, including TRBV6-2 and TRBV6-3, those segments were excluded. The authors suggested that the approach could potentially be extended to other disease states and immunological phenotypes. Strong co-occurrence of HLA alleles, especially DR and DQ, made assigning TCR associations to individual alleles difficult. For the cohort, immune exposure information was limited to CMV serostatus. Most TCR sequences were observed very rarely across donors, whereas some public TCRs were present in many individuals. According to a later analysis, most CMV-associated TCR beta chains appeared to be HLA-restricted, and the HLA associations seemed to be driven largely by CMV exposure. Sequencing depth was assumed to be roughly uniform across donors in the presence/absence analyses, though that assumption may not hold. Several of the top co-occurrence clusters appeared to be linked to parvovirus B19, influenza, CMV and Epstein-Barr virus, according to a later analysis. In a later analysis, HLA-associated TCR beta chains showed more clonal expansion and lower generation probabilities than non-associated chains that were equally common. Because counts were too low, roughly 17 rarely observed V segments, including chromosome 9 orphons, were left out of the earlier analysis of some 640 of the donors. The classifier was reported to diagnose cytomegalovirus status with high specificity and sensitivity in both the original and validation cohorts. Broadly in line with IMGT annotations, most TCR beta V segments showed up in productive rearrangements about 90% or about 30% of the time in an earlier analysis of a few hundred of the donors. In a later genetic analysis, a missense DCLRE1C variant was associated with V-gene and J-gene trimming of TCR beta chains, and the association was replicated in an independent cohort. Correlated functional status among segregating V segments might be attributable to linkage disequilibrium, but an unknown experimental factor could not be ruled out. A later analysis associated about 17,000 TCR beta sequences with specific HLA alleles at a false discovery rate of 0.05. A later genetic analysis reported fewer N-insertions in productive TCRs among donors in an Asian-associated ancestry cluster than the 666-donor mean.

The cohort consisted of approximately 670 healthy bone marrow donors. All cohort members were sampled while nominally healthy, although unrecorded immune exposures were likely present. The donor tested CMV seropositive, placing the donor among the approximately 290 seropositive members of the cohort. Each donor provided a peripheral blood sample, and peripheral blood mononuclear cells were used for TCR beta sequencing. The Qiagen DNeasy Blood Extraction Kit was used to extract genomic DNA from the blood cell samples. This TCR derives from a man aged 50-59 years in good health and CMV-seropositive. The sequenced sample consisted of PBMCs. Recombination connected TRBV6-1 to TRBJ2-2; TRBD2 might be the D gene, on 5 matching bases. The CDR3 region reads CASSGMGSSTGELFF. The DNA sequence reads TGTGCCAGCAGTGGGATGGGGAGTAGCACCGGGGAGCTGTTTTTT.